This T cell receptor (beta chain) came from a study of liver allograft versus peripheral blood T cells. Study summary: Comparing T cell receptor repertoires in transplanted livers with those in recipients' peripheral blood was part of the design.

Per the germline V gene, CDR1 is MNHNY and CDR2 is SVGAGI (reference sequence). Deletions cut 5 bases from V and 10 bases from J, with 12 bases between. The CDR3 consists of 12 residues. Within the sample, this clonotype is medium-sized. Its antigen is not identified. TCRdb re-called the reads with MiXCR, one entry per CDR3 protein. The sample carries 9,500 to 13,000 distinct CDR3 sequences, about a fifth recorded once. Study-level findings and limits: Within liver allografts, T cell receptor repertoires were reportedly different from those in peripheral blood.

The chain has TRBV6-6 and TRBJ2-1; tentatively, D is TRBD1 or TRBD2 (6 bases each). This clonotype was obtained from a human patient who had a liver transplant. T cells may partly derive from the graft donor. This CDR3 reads CASSRGGIEQFF. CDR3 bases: TGTGCCAGCAGTCGAGGGGGGATCGAGCAGTTCTTC.